What follows is one T cell receptor (beta chain) and its context. This sample was taken from a study of cytomegalovirus exposure and HLA in healthy donors. TCRdb's copy holds only in-frame clones and misses some; the assay was immunoSEQ multiplex PCR. The table has roughly 310,000 clones, approximately 86% seen once. Germline V CDR1 and CDR2: SGHRS, YFSETQ. The CDR3 extends over 13 amino acids. V lost 4 bases and J lost 9, with 16 bases in between. The sequenced sample was PBMCs. The TCR originated in a young man in good health and CMV-seronegative. V and J are TRBV5-1 and TRBJ2-5; TRBD2 is a possible D gene (6 bases). CDR3 DNA sequence: TGCGCCAGCAGCGTAGTCGGGGGACTTCCCCAGTACTTC. It yields the protein CASSVVGGLPQYF.